The clone carrying this T cell receptor (beta chain) was picked up a small number of times. Its antigen remains unidentified. This record comes from a study of T cells after yellow fever vaccination. Study context: Low-cell-number fractions underwent preparation using SMART-Seq v4 Ultra Low Input.

Synthesis of TCR cDNA relied on 5'RACE template switching, which attached a universal primer site and UMIs. TCRdb called the 5' RACE reads again in MiXCR, with one record for every CDR3 protein. The sample includes about 320,000 distinct CDR3 sequences, about 10% seen only once; the top ten take approximately 3%. Study-wide results and caveats: Post-booster reappearance was seen for most primary-vaccination clones (about 96% CD4, around 88% CD8). The secondary response was weaker but peaked faster, day 5 versus 15.

V lost 3 bases and J lost 3, with 8 bases in between. The CDR3 totals 12 residues. The germline V gene encodes CDR1 DFQATT and CDR2 SNEGSKA (reference sequence). The V and J genes are TRBV20-1 and TRBJ2-5, with D perhaps TRBD2 (6 bases). Specimen: CD4+ T cells sorted from PBMCs, collected 45 days after the yellow fever booster vaccination. This sequence was found in a young man who received the YFV17D yellow fever vaccine. The CDR3 coding sequence is TGCAGTGCTAGGGGGGAGGAAGAGACCCAGTACTTC. Translating gives CSARGEEETQYF.